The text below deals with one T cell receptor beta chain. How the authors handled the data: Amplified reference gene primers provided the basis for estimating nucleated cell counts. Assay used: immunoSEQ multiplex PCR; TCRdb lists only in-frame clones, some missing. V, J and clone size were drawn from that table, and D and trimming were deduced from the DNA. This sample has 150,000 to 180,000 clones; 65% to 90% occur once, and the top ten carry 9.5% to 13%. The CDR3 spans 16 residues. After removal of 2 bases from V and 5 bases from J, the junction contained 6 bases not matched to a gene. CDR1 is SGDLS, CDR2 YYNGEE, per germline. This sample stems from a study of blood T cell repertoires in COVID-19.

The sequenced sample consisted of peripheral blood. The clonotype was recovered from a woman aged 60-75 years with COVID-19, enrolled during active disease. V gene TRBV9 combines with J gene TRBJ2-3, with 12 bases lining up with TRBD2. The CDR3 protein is CASSVLLAGGGDTQYF. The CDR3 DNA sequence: TGTGCCAGCAGCGTGCTGCTAGCGGGAGGGGGAGATACGCAGTATTTT.